This TCR beta chain comes out of a study of shared clonotypes between healthy human individuals. Findings of the study overall: Incompleteness in sorted-subset sequencing, despite large depth, was shown by rarefaction. Non-shared clonotypes displayed generation probabilities falling below those of clonotypes present in all four donors. Approximately 5% was the fraction of naive CD4 clonotypes found shared across several donors.

Data came from immunoSEQ multiplex PCR; TCRdb stores just in-frame clones and leaves some out. In the table there are about 1.5 million clones, 95% to 99% of which are singletons. Points on this clone: The antigen remains undetermined.

Sequences were obtained from naive CD4+ T cells sorted from blood. Subset of the sample: CD45RA+ positively selected. The receptor was derived from a man aged 25 to 40 in good health.

CDR3 residues: CASNRLGNFNEQYF. CDR3 sequence (DNA): TGCGCCAGCAATAGGTTAGGCAACTTCAACGAGCAGTACTTC. The rearrangement uses TRBV5-1 and TRBJ2-7, with D unclear. CDR3 length: 14 residues. V was cut by 6 bases and J by 5 bases, with 18 bases left in between. Germline V CDR1 and CDR2: SGHRS, YFSETQ.